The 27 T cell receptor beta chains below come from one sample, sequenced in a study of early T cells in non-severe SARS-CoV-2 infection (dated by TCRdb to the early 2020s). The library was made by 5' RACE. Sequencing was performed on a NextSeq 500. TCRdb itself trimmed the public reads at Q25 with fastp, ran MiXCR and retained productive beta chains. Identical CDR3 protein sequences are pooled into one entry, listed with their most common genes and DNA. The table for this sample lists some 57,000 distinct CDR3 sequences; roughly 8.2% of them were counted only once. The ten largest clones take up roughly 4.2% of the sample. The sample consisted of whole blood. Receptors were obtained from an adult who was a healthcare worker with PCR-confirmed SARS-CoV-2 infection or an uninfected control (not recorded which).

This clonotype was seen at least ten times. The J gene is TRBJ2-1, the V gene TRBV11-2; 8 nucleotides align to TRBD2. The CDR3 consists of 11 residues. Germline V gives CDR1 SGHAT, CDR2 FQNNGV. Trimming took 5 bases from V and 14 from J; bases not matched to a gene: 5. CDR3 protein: CASSQGLEKFF. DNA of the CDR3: TGTGCCAGCAGCCAGGGACTAGAGAAGTTCTTC.

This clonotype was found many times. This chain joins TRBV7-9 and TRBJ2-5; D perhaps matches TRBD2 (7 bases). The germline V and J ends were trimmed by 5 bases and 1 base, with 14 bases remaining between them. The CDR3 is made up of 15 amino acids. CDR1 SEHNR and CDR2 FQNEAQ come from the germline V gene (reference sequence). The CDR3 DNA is TGTGCCAGCAGCACCAGGGGAGGGTTCCAAGAGACCCAGTACTTC. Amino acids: CASSTRGGFQETQYF.

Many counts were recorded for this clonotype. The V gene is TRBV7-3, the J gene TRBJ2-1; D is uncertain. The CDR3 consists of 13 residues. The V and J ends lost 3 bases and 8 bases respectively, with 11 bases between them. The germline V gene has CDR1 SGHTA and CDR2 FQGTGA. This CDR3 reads CASSFAPKDEQFF. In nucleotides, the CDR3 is TGTGCCAGCAGCTTCGCCCCGAAGGATGAGCAGTTCTTC.

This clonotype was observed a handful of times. The CDR3, as DNA: TGTGCCAGCAGCTCCCTGCTAGCGGAACAAGAGACCCAGTACTTC. This encodes CASSSLLAEQETQYF. The chain is built from TRBV7-9 and TRBJ2-5; 7 nucleotides match TRBD2. The CDR3 loop spans 15 amino acids. Germline trimming cut 4 bases from V and 2 bases from J; bases unmatched to any gene: 7. The germline V gene encodes CDR1 SEHNR and CDR2 FQNEAQ (reference sequence). Filled out from reference TRBV7-9 and TRBJ2-5, the complete variable domain reads DTGVSQNPRHKITKRGQNVTFRCDPISEHNRLYWYRQTLGQGPEFLTYFQNEAQLEKSRLLSDRFSAERPKGSFSTLEIQRTEQGDSAMYLCASSSLLAEQETQYFGPGTRLLVL.

CDR3 in DNA: TGCAGCGTTGAAGGGGGTTTGGGATTAGGCGCAGATACGCAGTATTTT. It encodes CSVEGGLGLGADTQYF. This chain uses TRBV29-1 with TRBJ2-3; D uncertain. The CDR3 consists of 16 residues. The germline V and J ends were trimmed by 1 base and 4 bases, with 18 bases remaining between them. The V gene's germline CDR1 is SQVTM and CDR2 ANQGSEA.

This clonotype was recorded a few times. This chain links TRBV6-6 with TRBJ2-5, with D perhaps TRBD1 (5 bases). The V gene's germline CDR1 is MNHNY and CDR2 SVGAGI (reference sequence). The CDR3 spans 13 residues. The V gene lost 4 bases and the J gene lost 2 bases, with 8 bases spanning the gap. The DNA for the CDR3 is TGTGCCAGCAGTTGGACACGTCAAGAGACCCAGTACTTC. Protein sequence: CASSWTRQETQYF.

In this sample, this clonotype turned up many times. The CDR3 nucleotides are TGTGCCAGCAGTTTCTTCAGGACAGGGGTCCACACTGAAGCTTTCTTT. It yields the protein CASSFFRTGVHTEAFF. This chain joins TRBV27 and TRBJ1-1; 9 bases agree with TRBD1. V gave up 3 bases and J gave up 3 bases; unmatched junction bases: 8. The CDR3 sequence is 16 residues long. CDR1 and CDR2 (germline): MNHEY, SMNVEV (reference sequence).

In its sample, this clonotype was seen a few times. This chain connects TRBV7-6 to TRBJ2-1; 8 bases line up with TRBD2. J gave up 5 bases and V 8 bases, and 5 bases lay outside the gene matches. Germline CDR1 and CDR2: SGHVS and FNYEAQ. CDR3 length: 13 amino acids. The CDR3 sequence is CASGVAGNNEQFF. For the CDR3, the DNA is TGTGCCAGCGGGGTAGCGGGGAACAATGAGCAGTTCTTC.

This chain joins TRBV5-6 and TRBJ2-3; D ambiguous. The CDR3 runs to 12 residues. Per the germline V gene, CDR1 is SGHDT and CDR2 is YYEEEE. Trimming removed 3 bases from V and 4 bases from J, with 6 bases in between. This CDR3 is CASSYVPDTQYF. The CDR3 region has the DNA TGTGCCAGCAGCTACGTTCCAGATACGCAGTATTTT.

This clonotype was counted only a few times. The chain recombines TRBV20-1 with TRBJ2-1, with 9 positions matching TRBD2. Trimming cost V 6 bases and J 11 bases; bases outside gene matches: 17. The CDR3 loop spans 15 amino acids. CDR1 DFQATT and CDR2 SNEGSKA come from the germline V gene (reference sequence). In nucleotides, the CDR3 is TGCAGTGCCGCCGAGGGGACTAGCTCCGTTTCAAAGCAGTTCTTC. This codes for CSAAEGTSSVSKQFF.

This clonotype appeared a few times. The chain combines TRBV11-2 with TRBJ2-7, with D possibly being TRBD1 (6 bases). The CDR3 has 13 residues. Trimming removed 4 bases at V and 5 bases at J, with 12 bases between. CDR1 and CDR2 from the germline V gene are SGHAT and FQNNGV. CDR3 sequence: CASSSGDVHEQYF. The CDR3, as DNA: TGTGCCAGCAGCTCAGGGGACGTGCACGAGCAGTACTTC.

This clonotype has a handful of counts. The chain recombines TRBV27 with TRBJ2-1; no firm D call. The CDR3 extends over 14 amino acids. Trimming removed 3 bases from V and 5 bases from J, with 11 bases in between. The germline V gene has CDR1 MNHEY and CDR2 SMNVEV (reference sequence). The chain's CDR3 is CASSFWLGNNEQFF. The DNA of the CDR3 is TGTGCCAGCAGTTTTTGGCTAGGTAACAATGAGCAGTTCTTC.

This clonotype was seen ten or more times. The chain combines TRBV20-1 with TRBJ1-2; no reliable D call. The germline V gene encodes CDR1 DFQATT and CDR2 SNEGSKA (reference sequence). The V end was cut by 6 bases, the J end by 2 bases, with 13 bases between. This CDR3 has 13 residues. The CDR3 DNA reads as TGCAGTGCCCACGGACGGCTAAACTATGGCTACACCTTC. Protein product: CSAHGRLNYGYTF.

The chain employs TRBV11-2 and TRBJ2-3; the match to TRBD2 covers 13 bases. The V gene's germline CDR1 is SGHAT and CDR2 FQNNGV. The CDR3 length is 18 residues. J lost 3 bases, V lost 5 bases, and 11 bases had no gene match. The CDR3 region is CASSATYGTSGETDTQYF. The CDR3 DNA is TGTGCCAGCAGCGCTACTTATGGGACTAGCGGGGAAACAGATACGCAGTATTTT.

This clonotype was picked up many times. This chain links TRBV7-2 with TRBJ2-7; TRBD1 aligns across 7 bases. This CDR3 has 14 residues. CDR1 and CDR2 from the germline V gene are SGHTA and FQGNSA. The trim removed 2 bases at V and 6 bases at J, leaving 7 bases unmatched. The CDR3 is CASSLWDRSSEQYF. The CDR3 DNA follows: TGTGCCAGCAGCTTATGGGACAGATCTTCCGAGCAGTACTTC.

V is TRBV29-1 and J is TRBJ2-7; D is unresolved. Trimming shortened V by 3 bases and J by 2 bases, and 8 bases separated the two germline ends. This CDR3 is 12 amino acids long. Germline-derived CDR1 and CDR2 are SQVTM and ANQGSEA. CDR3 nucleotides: TGCAGCGTTGAGAACAACCCCTACGAGCAGTACTTC. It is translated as CSVENNPYEQYF.

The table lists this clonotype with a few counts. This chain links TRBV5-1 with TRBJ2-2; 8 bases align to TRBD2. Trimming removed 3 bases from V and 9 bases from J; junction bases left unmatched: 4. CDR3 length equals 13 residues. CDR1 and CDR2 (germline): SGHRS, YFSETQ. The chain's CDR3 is CASSSAGGRELFF. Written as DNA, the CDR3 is TGCGCCAGCAGCTCCGCGGGGGGCAGGGAGCTGTTTTTT.

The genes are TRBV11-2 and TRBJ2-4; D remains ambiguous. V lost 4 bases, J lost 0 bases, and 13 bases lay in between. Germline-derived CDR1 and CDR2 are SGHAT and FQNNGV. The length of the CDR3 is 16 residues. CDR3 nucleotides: TGTGCCAGCAGCTCCCTAGTTGGGTTAGCCAAAAACATTCAGTACTTC. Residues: CASSSLVGLAKNIQYF.

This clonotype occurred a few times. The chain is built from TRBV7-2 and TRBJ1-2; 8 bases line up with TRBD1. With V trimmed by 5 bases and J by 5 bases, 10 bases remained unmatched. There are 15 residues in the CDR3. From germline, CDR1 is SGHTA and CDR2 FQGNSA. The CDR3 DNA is TGTGCCAGCAGCCCCCGGTCAGGGGGCAGGTATGGCTACACCTTC. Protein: CASSPRSGGRYGYTF.

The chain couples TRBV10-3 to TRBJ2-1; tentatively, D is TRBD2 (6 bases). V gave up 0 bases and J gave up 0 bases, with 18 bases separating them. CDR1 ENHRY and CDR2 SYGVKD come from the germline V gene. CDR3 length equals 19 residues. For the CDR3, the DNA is TGTGCCATCAGTGAGTCATTCCCGCTAAGGAGGGTCTCCTACAATGAGCAGTTCTTC. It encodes CAISESFPLRRVSYNEQFF.

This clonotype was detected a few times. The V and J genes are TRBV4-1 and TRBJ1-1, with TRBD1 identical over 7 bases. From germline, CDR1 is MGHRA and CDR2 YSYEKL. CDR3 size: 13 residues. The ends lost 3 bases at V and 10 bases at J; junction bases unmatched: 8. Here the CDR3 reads CASSQGDRDGAFF. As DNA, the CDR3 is TGCGCCAGCAGCCAGGGTGACAGGGACGGAGCTTTCTTT.

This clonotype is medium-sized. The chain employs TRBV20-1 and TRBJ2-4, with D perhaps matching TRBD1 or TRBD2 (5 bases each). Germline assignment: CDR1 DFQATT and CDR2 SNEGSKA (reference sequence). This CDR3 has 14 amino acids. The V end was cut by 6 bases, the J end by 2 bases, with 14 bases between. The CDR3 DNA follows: TGCAGTGCGGGGGACCGAGGTACCAAAAACATTCAGTACTTC. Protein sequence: CSAGDRGTKNIQYF.

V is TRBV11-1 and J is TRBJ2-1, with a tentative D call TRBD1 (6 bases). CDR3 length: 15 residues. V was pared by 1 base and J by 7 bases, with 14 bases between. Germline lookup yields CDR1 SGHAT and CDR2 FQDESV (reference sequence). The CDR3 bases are TGTGCCAGCAGCTTAGAGGCAGGGGTTACGAATGAGCAGTTCTTC. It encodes CASSLEAGVTNEQFF.

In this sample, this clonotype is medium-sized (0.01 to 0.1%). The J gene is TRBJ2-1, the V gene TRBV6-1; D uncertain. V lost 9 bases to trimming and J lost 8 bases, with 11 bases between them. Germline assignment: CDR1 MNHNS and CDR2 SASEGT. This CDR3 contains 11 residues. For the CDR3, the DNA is TGTGCCAGTTCGACTGTCCATGAGCAGTTCTTC. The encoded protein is CASSTVHEQFF.

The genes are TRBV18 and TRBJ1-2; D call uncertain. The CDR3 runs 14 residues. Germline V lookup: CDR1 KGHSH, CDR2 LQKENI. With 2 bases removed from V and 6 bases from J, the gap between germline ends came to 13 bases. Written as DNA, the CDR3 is TGTGCCAGCTCACCAACGGCAGGTCCTAATGGCTACACCTTC. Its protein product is CASSPTAGPNGYTF.

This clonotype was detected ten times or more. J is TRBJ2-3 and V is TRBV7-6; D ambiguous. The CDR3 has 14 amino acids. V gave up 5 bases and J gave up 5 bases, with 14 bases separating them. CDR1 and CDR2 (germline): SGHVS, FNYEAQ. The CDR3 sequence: CASSTQRGQDTQYF. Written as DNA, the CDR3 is TGTGCCAGCAGCACTCAGAGAGGTCAAGATACGCAGTATTTT.

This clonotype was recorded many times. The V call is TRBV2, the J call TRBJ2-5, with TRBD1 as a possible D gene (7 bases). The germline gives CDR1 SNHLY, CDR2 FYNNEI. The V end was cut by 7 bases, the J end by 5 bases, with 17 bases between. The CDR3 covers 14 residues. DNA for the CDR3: TGTGCCAGCAAGGAGGGACCAGGGGGGGAGACCCAGTACTTC. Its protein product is CASKEGPGGETQYF.